Presented here are 5 T cell receptor beta chains from one specimen sequenced in a study of blood T cells in healthy people across ages. Sample-barcoded 5' priming and a J-beta primer mix drove a second PCR of about 6 to 11 cycles. TCRdb itself ran the 5' RACE reads through MiXCR, one entry per CDR3 protein. The sample contains roughly 1,700,000 distinct CDR3 sequences, roughly 27% of which appear only once. The sample comprised blood. The receptors come from a woman between 25 and 40 years old in good health.

The chain carries TRBV7-2 and TRBJ2-3; 10 nucleotides align to TRBD2. The CDR3 extends over 15 amino acids. J was trimmed by 4 bases and V by 0 bases; bases with no gene match: 1. Looked up from germline, CDR1 is SGHTA and CDR2 is FQGNSA. This CDR3 is CASSLAGLAADTQYF. The CDR3 region has the DNA TGTGCCAGCAGCTTAGCCGGACTAGCGGCAGATACGCAGTATTTT.

The sample holds a few counts of this clonotype. The chain links TRBV20-1 to TRBJ2-7; a weak D match, TRBD1 (5 bases). V gave up 0 bases and J gave up 6 bases, with 24 bases separating them. The CDR3 sequence is 17 residues long. Germline CDR1 DFQATT, CDR2 SNEGSKA (reference sequence). For the CDR3, the DNA is TGCAGTGCTAGAGACAGGCAAGCAGGGCCCGCTGCCGCCGAGCAGTACTTC. Its translation: CSARDRQAGPAAAEQYF.

The V call is TRBV5-1, the J call TRBJ2-1, with D possibly matching TRBD1 (5 bases). The CDR3 is 14 amino acids. CDR1 and CDR2 from the germline V gene are SGHRS and YFSETQ. V was pared by 4 bases and J by 5 bases, with 13 bases between. CDR3 DNA: TGCGCCAGCAGCAGGAGCCAGGGCCACAATGAGCAGTTCTTC. Translation: CASSRSQGHNEQFF.

In its sample, this clonotype was seen a few times. The V and J genes are TRBV9 and TRBJ1-5, with 7 bases that match TRBD1. Germline V gene data show CDR1 as SGDLS and CDR2 as YYNGEE. Trimming at V came to 4 bases and at J to 7 bases, leaving 17 bases not matched to a gene. The CDR3 runs 17 residues. CDR3 protein: CASSKRKGAGTVQPQHF. The CDR3 DNA follows: TGTGCCAGCAGCAAACGAAAGGGGGCTGGCACCGTACAGCCCCAGCATTTT.

This clonotype is a singleton in its sample. A junction boundary mismatches the germline segment, possibly from a read error. The J gene is TRBJ2-2, the V gene TRBV6-2 or TRBV6-3, with D maybe TRBD2 (6 bases). CDR1 and CDR2 (germline): MNHEY, SVGEGT. CDR3 length: 14 amino acids. CDR3: CASQWRGHTGELFF. CDR3 nucleotides: TGCGCCAGCCAGTGGAGGGGACACACCGGGGAGCTGTTTTTT.